What follows are 14 T cell receptor beta chains derived from one specimen sequenced in a study of OX40 agonist ivuxolimab in advanced cancers. Measured with immunoSEQ multiplex PCR; TCRdb has only the in-frame clones, and not every one. The sample yields about 74,000 clones, roughly 90% seen once. The sample was CD4+ or CD8+ T cells sorted from blood, taken in a trial of the OX40 agonist ivuxolimab. These TCRs come from an adult with an advanced solid tumor such as melanoma, head and neck, liver or kidney cancer.

The rearrangement joins TRBV28 to TRBJ1-2, with unresolved D. V gave up 6 bases and J gave up 3 bases, with 5 bases separating them. Germline values: CDR1 MDHEN, CDR2 SYDVKM. The CDR3 loop spans 11 amino acids. This CDR3 reads CASRGDYGYTF. The CDR3 DNA reads TGTGCCAGCAGGGGAGACTATGGCTACACCTTC.

The chain couples TRBV16 to TRBJ1-2, with unresolved D. The CDR3 sequence is 13 residues long. Looked up from germline, CDR1 is KGHSY and CDR2 is FQNENV. The V end was cut by 4 bases, the J end by 4 bases, with 10 bases between. The DNA of the CDR3 is TGTGCCAGCAGCCTCCTTCAGTCCTATGGCTACACCTTC. Translating it yields CASSLLQSYGYTF. The whole variable domain, filled in from reference TRBV16 and TRBJ1-2, reads GEEVAQTPKHLVRGEGQKAKLYCAPIKGHSYVFWYQQVLKNEFKFLISFQNENVFDETGMPKERFSAKCLPNSPCSLEIQATKLEDSAVYFCASSLLQSYGYTFGSGTRLTVV.

This sequence joins TRBV10-3 and TRBJ2-7; tentative D call: TRBD1 (5 bases). The V end lost 5 bases, the J end lost 6 bases, and 17 bases lay between the germline ends. From germline, CDR1 is ENHRY and CDR2 SYGVKD. CDR3 length: 14 amino acids. The CDR3 spells CAISRDSSRFEQYF. The CDR3 DNA sequence: TGTGCCATCAGTCGTGACAGTAGTAGATTCGAGCAGTACTTC.

The J gene is TRBJ1-2, the V gene TRBV5-1; D gene ambiguous. Germline CDR1 is SGHRS and CDR2 is YFSETQ. This CDR3 is 13 amino acids long. Trimming shortened V by 1 base and J by 2 bases, and 6 bases separated the two germline ends. The CDR3 sequence is CASSLTENYGYTF. CDR3 sequence (DNA): TGCGCCAGCAGCTTGACCGAGAACTATGGCTACACCTTC.

The rearrangement joins TRBV4-3 to TRBJ2-2; 11 nucleotides line up with TRBD2. The CDR3 is 19 residues long. V gave up 0 bases and J gave up 1 base; unmatched junction bases: 7. From germline, CDR1 is LGHNA and CDR2 YSLEER. In DNA form, the CDR3 reads TGCGCCAGCAGCCAAGATGCTAGCGGGAGGTCTTTGAACACCGGGGAGCTGTTTTTT. It translates to CASSQDASGRSLNTGELFF.

The chain is built from TRBV5-5 and TRBJ2-7; 7 positions match TRBD1. V was clipped by 3 bases and J by 4 bases; unmatched bases: 16. This CDR3 contains 17 residues. Per the germline V gene, CDR1 is SGHKS and CDR2 is YYEKEE (reference sequence). The CDR3 is CASSSRTGKGIGYEQYF. CDR3 DNA: TGTGCCAGCAGCTCCCGGACAGGCAAAGGCATTGGGTACGAGCAGTACTTC.

The chain carries TRBV5-1 and TRBJ2-3, with 7 bases fitting TRBD2. Germline V gene sequence: CDR1 SGHRS, CDR2 YFSETQ. The CDR3 runs 19 residues. V lost 1 base, J lost 2 bases, and 16 bases stayed unmatched. The CDR3 loop is CASSLRGGRGPRDTDTQYF. In DNA form, the CDR3 reads TGCGCCAGCAGCTTGAGGGGCGGGAGAGGCCCCCGGGACACAGATACGCAGTATTTT.

The chain has TRBV5-1 and TRBJ2-5; TRBD2 might be the D (6 bases). This CDR3 is built from 16 residues. Germline CDR1 is SGHRS and CDR2 is YFSETQ. Trimming pared 0 bases from V and 3 bases from J, leaving 15 bases between. The CDR3 region has the DNA TGCGCCAGCAGCTTGGGTAATCGAGCGGGTAAAGAGACCCAGTACTTC. As protein: CASSLGNRAGKETQYF.

This rearrangement joins TRBV20-1 to TRBJ2-5, with D unresolved. Trimming took off 4 bases at V and 10 bases at J, with 7 bases between the two ends. CDR3 size: 9 residues. The germline V gene encodes CDR1 DFQATT and CDR2 SNEGSKA (reference sequence). The CDR3 spells CSANSNQYF. CDR3 DNA: TGCAGTGCTAATAGTAACCAGTACTTC.

V is TRBV5-1 and J is TRBJ1-3; a possible D gene is TRBD1 (6 bases). The CDR3 runs 18 residues. Looked up from germline, CDR1 is SGHRS and CDR2 is YFSETQ. With 3 bases removed from V and 9 bases from J, the gap between germline ends came to 28 bases. CDR3 residues: CASSSSSPGAVAGVTIYF. In DNA form, the CDR3 reads TGCGCCAGCAGCTCGTCCTCTCCGGGGGCGGTTGCGGGGGTCACCATATATTTT. Based on the CDR3 plus reference TRBV5-1 and TRBJ1-3, the full variable domain is KAGVTQTPRYLIKTRGQQVTLSCSPISGHRSVSWYQQTPGQGLQFLFEYFSETQRNKGNFPGRFSGRQFSNSRSEMNVSTLELGDSALYLCASSSSSPGAVAGVTIYFGEGSWLTVV.

This clone was detected once. This rearrangement joins TRBV7-9 to TRBJ1-1; D not resolved. V shed 5 bases and J shed 0 bases, with 13 bases lying between them. Germline V gene sequence: CDR1 SEHNR, CDR2 FQNEAQ (reference sequence). The CDR3 loop spans 15 amino acids. This chain's CDR3 is CASSRGSGVNTEAFF. CDR3 nucleotides: TGTGCCAGCAGCCGAGGGAGCGGGGTGAACACTGAAGCTTTCTTT.

The chain links TRBV6-1 to TRBJ2-7; D is possibly TRBD2 (6 bases). The germline CDR1 and CDR2 sequences are MNHNS and SASEGT. V was shortened by 3 bases and J by 0 bases, with 15 bases between the two germline ends. The CDR3 loop spans 16 amino acids. The chain's CDR3 is CASSEGRGAASYEQYF. DNA of the CDR3: TGTGCCAGCAGTGAGGGGCGGGGAGCGGCCTCCTACGAGCAGTACTTC.

This chain links TRBV6-5 with TRBJ1-1; 9 nucleotides match TRBD1. The CDR3 sequence is 14 residues long. V shed 5 bases and J 4 bases; nucleotides not matched to a gene: 5. CDR1 and CDR2 (germline): MNHEY, SVGAGI. Written as DNA, the CDR3 is TGTGCCAGCAGTCCAGGGACAGGGCCCACTGAAGCTTTCTTT. Translating gives CASSPGTGPTEAFF.

This chain connects TRBV6-1 to TRBJ1-2; 8 bases are a match to TRBD1. With 2 bases clipped from V and 4 bases from J, the junction kept 0 bases outside the gene matches. Germline loops: CDR1 MNHNS, CDR2 SASEGT. There are 13 residues in the CDR3. The CDR3 DNA reads TGTGCCAGCAGTGAACAGGGGGCCTATGGCTACACCTTC. Translated, it gives CASSEQGAYGYTF.